These 20 T cell receptor beta chains came from one sample sequenced in a study of blood T cell repertoires in COVID-19. The protocol was immunoSEQ multiplex PCR, while the TCRdb copy is restricted to in-frame clones and leaves out a portion. The table records about 110,000 clones, 88% of them present only once. The sample was peripheral blood. All receptors derive from a woman aged 45-59 years with acute or convalescent COVID-19.

The gene calls are TRBV30 and TRBJ2-5, with 9 bases that match TRBD1. V lost 5 bases and J lost 1; bases outside the gene matches: 8. The CDR3 length is 15 residues. Germline loops: CDR1 GTSNPN, CDR2 SVGIG (reference sequence). CDR3 region: CAWLPGTGFQETQYF. The CDR3 nucleotides read TGTGCCTGGCTCCCCGGGACAGGGTTCCAAGAGACCCAGTACTTC.

V is TRBV7-9 and J is TRBJ2-5, with a possible D match to TRBD2 (6 bases). Germline V lookup: CDR1 SEHNR, CDR2 FQNEAQ (reference sequence). V was cut by 0 bases and J by 4 bases, with 9 bases left in between. The CDR3 covers 14 residues. CDR3 amino acids: CASSLAQGGETQYF. CDR3 DNA sequence: TGTGCCAGCAGCTTAGCGCAGGGAGGAGAGACCCAGTACTTC.

This clone came up once. The chain carries TRBV28 and TRBJ2-3; 8 bases agree with TRBD2. Losses at the gene ends were 10 bases for V and 2 bases for J; bases not matched to a gene: 11. CDR1 and CDR2 from the germline V gene are MDHEN and SYDVKM. The CDR3 is 15 amino acids. CDR3 in amino acids: CAIYSAGETTDTQYF. The CDR3 bases are TGTGCCATCTACTCAGCGGGAGAGACCACAGATACGCAGTATTTT.

The V and J genes are TRBV18 and TRBJ2-2, with D maybe TRBD1 (6 bases). The CDR3 loop spans 16 amino acids. Trimming removed 3 bases from V and 0 bases from J, with 11 bases in between. Germline CDR1 KGHSH, CDR2 LQKENI. The CDR3 bases are TGTGCCAGCTCACCGCGACAGGAGACGAACACCGGGGAGCTGTTTTTT. It yields the protein CASSPRQETNTGELFF.

This sequence joins TRBV6-6 and TRBJ1-1; 8 bases align to TRBD1. The CDR3 is 17 amino acids. The germline CDR1 and CDR2 sequences are MNHNY and SVGAGI (reference sequence). Trimming took 5 bases from V and 1 from J; bases not matched to a gene: 12. This CDR3 is CASSRVRDRPTNTEAFF. CDR3 coding DNA: TGTGCCAGCAGTCGGGTCCGGGACAGGCCTACGAACACTGAAGCTTTCTTT.

The chain joins TRBV5-1 to TRBJ2-7; perhaps TRBD1 as D (5 bases). Germline lookup yields CDR1 SGHRS and CDR2 YFSETQ. The CDR3 has 14 residues. V was trimmed by 4 bases and J by 0 bases, leaving 11 bases between them. The CDR3 protein is CASSLRQSSYEQYF. The CDR3 DNA follows: TGCGCCAGCAGCCTACGACAGAGCTCCTACGAGCAGTACTTC.

The chain uses TRBV11-2 and TRBJ1-2, with TRBD1 as a possible D gene (5 bases). CDR1 and CDR2 (germline): SGHAT, FQNNGV. V was cut by 1 base and J by 5 bases, with 8 bases left in between. This CDR3 spans 13 amino acids. The CDR3 reads CASSLAGGYGYTF. The CDR3 DNA follows: TGTGCCAGCAGCTTAGCGGGGGGTTATGGCTACACCTTC.

The genes are TRBV12-3 or TRBV12-4 and TRBJ2-1, with TRBD2 as a possible D gene (6 bases). This CDR3 is built from 12 residues. V shed 6 bases and J shed 15 bases, with 18 bases lying between them. This CDR3 reads CASSRTRDSRFF. For the CDR3, the DNA is TGTGCCAGCAGCCGGACCAGGGACTCCCGGTTCTTC.

The chain carries TRBV7-2 and TRBJ2-1, with 14 nucleotides matching TRBD2. Unmatched junction bases numbered 9, after V lost 4 bases and J lost 10 bases. Germline CDR1 reads SGHTA; CDR2 reads FQGNSA. This CDR3 is 16 amino acids long. DNA of the CDR3: TGTGCCAGCAGCTCGAGGGGGACTAGCGGGAGTGGCGAGCAGTTCTTC. Its translation: CASSSRGTSGSGEQFF.

The chain joins TRBV7-2 to TRBJ2-5; a weak D match, TRBD2 (6 bases). Trimming cost V 7 bases and J 4 bases, with 25 bases left between them. CDR3 length: 17 residues. Per germline, CDR1 SGHTA and CDR2 FQGNSA. DNA for the CDR3: TGTGCCAGCAACCCCCCCAGAGGCGGGGTGAAAGGAGAGACCCAGTACTTC. Its protein is CASNPPRGGVKGETQYF.

This chain links TRBV27 with TRBJ1-2, with D possibly being TRBD1 (6 bases). This CDR3 spans 13 amino acids. Germline V gene lookup returns CDR1 MNHEY and CDR2 SMNVEV (reference sequence). The germline V and J ends were trimmed by 8 bases and 5 bases, with 15 bases remaining between them. The CDR3 reads CASSDGGPYGYTF. The CDR3 DNA follows: TGTGCCAGCTCTGACGGGGGGCCTTATGGCTACACCTTC.

This clone was seen a handful of times. V gene TRBV29-1 combines with J gene TRBJ2-5; 8 bases fit TRBD1. This CDR3 is 16 amino acids long. The germline gives CDR1 SQVTM, CDR2 ANQGSEA. V was pared by 4 bases and J by 0 bases, with 10 bases of the junction left unmatched. The DNA for the CDR3 is TGCAGCGTTGCCTGGGGACAGGCAGCGGACCAAGAGACCCAGTACTTC. It yields the protein CSVAWGQAADQETQYF.

The chain couples TRBV11-2 to TRBJ1-2; the D is unclear. Trimming left V 3 bases short and J 2 bases short, with 4 bases between. There are 12 residues in the CDR3. Germline assignment: CDR1 SGHAT and CDR2 FQNNGV. The CDR3: CASSFRNYGYTF. CDR3 DNA sequence: TGTGCCAGCAGCTTCAGGAACTATGGCTACACCTTC. The full variable domain, rest sourced from reference TRBV11-2 and TRBJ1-2, is EAGVAQSPRYKIIEKRQSVAFWCNPISGHATLYWYQQILGQGPKLLIQFQNNGVVDDSQLPKDRFSAERLKGVDSTLKIQPAKLEDSAVYLCASSFRNYGYTFGSGTRLTVV.

V gene TRBV7-9 combines with J gene TRBJ1-4; TRBD1 matches 9 bases. After removal of 1 base from V and 2 bases from J, the junction contained 8 bases not matched to a gene. Per the germline V gene, CDR1 is SEHNR and CDR2 is FQNEAQ (reference sequence). The CDR3 totals 18 residues. CDR3: CASSLVPLGQGTNEKLFF. CDR3 coding DNA: TGTGCCAGCAGCTTAGTTCCCCTTGGACAGGGGACTAATGAAAAACTGTTTTTT.

J is TRBJ2-7 and V is TRBV6-6; 7 bases are shared with TRBD1. There are 14 residues in the CDR3. The germline gives CDR1 MNHNY, CDR2 SVGAGI (reference sequence). V trimming: 2 bases; J trimming: 3 bases; junction bases outside the gene matches: 4. The CDR3 is CASSYGTENYEQYF. CDR3 sequence (DNA): TGTGCCAGCAGTTACGGGACAGAGAACTACGAGCAGTACTTC.

This chain uses TRBV7-9 with TRBJ2-7, with D possibly being TRBD1 (5 bases). Germline CDR1 is SEHNR and CDR2 is FQNEAQ (reference sequence). V was trimmed by 1 base and J by 3 bases, leaving 10 bases between them. The CDR3 sequence is 14 residues long. Here the CDR3 reads CASSLGDSVYEQYF. The CDR3 region has the DNA TGTGCCAGCAGCTTAGGCGACAGCGTCTACGAGCAGTACTTC.

The chain joins TRBV28 to TRBJ2-6; TRBD2 matches 8 bases. V dropped 8 bases and J dropped 4; count of bases not matched to a gene: 10. The V gene's germline CDR1 is MDHEN and CDR2 SYDVKM. CDR3 size: 16 residues. DNA for the CDR3: TGTGCCAGCGGTGCGGGGGGCTTTTCCGGGGCCAACGTCCTGACTTTC. This codes for CASGAGGFSGANVLTF.

The chain is built from TRBV11-2 and TRBJ2-3, with 12 bases that match TRBD2. The V gene's germline CDR1 is SGHAT and CDR2 FQNNGV. V lost 6 bases, J lost 5 bases, and 12 bases stayed unmatched. The CDR3 consists of 17 residues. Written as DNA, the CDR3 is TGTGCCAGCAGTGCACGAGTACTAGCGGGGGGCGGAGATACGCAGTATTTT. Its protein product is CASSARVLAGGGDTQYF.

The chain carries TRBV10-3 and TRBJ2-1, with D possibly TRBD1 on 5 matching bases. The CDR3 totals 13 residues. V shed 5 bases and J shed 14 bases, with 19 bases lying between them. Germline V gene lookup returns CDR1 ENHRY and CDR2 SYGVKD. CDR3: CAISPLGTGHEFF. For the CDR3, the DNA is TGTGCCATCAGTCCACTGGGAACAGGCCATGAGTTCTTC.

The J gene is TRBJ2-1, the V gene TRBV7-9; TRBD2 matches at 9 bases. Trimming removed 7 bases from V and 7 bases from J; junction bases left unmatched: 8. Looked up from germline, CDR1 is SEHNR and CDR2 is FQNEAQ (reference sequence). CDR3 size: 14 residues. The CDR3 bases are TGTGCCAGCAAGGTACTAGCGGGTACAAATGAGCAGTTCTTC. Its translation: CASKVLAGTNEQFF.